Included here is one T cell receptor (beta chain) sequence, with context. As handled by the study authors: Estimated nucleated cell counts came from reference gene primer amplification. Sequencing was performed with immunoSEQ multiplex PCR; in TCRdb, only in-frame clones are kept and a portion is missing. The D gene and trimming were derived from the DNA, and the V and J assignments and clone size from that table. The profile shows fewer than 200,000 clones, around 82% of them singletons. Clinical histories supplied by participants themselves formed the basis of cohort assignment. The sample is drawn from a study of blood T cell repertoires in COVID-19. Study details: Whether acute or convalescent, the COVID-19 samples came from the United States, Italy and Spain. PBMCs, B-cell-depleted T cells, or T cells provided the cDNA or gDNA that made up the material.

The V gene lost 1 base and the J gene lost 6 bases, with 13 bases spanning the gap. The length of the CDR3 is 14 residues. Germline-derived CDR1 and CDR2 are LGHDT and YNNKEL (reference sequence). The clonotype was recovered from a woman aged 45-59 years in a cohort exposed to, infected with or recovered from COVID-19 (not recorded which). Source material: PBMCs or T cells enriched from blood (not recorded which). The chain joins TRBV3-1 (or the pseudogene TRBV3-2) to TRBJ2-7; D perhaps matches TRBD2 (7 bases). CDR3 bases: TGTGCCAGCAGCCAAGCGGGGGGCCTACGCGAGCAGTACTTC. It yields the protein CASSQAGGLREQYF.